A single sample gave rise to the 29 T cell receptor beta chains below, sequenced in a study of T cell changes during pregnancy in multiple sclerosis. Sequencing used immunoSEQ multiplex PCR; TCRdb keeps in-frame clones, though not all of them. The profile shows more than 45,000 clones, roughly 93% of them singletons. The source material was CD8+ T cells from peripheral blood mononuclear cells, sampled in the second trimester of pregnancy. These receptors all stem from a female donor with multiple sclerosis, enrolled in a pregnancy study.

The CDR3 DNA is TGTGCCAGCAGCCCCTCCGGGGGGGGTACCTACGAGCAGTACTTC. This gives the protein CASSPSGGGTYEQYF. This chain connects TRBV7-9 to TRBJ2-7; 8 bases fit TRBD2. CDR3 length: 15 residues. Germline CDR1 SEHNR, CDR2 FQNEAQ (reference sequence). The V gene end was trimmed by 5 bases and the J gene end by 2 bases; junction bases not matched to a gene: 8.

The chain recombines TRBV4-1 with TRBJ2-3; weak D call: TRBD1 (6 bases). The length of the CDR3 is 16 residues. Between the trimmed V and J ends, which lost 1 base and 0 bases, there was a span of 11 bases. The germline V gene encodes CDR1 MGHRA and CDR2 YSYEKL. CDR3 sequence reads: CASSQASGASTDTQYF. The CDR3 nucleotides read TGCGCCAGCAGCCAAGCCTCAGGGGCTAGCACAGATACGCAGTATTTT.

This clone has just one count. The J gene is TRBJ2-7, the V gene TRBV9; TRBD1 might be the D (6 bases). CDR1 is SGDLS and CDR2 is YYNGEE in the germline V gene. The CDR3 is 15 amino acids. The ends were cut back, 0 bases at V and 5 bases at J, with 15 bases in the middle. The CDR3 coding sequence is TGTGCCAGCAGCGTAGAGGGGGAGATGTCAGACGAGCAGTACTTC. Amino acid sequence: CASSVEGEMSDEQYF.

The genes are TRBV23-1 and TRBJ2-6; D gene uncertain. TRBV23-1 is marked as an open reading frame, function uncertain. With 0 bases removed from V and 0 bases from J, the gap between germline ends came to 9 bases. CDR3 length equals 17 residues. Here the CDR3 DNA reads TGCGCCAGCAGTCAATCACCCGGGTCCTCTGGGGCCAACGTCCTGACTTTC. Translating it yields CASSQSPGSSGANVLTF.

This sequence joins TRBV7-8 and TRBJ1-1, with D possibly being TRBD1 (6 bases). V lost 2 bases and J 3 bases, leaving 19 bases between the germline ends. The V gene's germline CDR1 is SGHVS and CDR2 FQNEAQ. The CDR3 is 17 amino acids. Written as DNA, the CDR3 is TGTGCCAGCAGCTTAAGCGCCGTATTGGACAGCTACACTGAAGCTTTCTTT. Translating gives CASSLSAVLDSYTEAFF.

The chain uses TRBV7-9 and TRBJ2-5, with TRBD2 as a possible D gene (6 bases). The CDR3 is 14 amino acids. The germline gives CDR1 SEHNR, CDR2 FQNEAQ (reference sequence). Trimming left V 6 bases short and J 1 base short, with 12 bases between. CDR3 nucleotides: TGTGCCAGCAGATCTCCGGGACTCCAAGAGACCCAGTACTTC. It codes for CASRSPGLQETQYF.

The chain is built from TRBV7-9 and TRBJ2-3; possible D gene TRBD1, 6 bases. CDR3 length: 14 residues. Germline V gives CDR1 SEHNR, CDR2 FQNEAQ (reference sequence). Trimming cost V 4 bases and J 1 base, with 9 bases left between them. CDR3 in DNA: TGTGCCAGCAGCTCACAGGGCGGCACAGATACGCAGTATTTT. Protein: CASSSQGGTDTQYF. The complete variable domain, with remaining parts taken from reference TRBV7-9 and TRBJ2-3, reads DTGVSQNPRHKITKRGQNVTFRCDPISEHNRLYWYRQTLGQGPEFLTYFQNEAQLEKSRLLSDRFSAERPKGSFSTLEIQRTEQGDSAMYLCASSSQGGTDTQYFGPGTRLTVL.

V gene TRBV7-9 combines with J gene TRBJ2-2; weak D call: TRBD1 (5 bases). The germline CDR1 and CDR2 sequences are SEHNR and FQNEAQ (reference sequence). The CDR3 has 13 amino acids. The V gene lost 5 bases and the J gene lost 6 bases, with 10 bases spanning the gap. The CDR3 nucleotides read TGTGCCAGCAGCGGGGCGAAAGCCGGGGAGCTGTTTTTT. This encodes CASSGAKAGELFF.

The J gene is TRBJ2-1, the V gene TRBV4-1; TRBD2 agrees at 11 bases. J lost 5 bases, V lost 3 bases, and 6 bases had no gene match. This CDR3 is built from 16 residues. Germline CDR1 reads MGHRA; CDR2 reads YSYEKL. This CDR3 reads CASSHRLAGLNNEQFF. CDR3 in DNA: TGCGCCAGCAGCCACCGACTAGCGGGACTCAACAATGAGCAGTTCTTC.

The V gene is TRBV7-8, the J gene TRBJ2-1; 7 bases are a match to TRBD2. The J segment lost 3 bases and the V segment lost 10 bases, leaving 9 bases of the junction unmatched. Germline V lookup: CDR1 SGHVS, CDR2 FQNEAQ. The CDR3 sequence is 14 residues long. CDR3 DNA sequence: TGTGCCACGTCGACCGGGACTAACTACAATGAGCAGTTCTTC. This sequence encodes CATSTGTNYNEQFF.

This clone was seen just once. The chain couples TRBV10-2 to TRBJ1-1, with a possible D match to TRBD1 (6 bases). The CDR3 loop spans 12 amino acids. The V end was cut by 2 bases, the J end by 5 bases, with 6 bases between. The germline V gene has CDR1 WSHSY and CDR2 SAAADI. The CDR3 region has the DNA TGCGCCAGCAGTGAGACAGGGACTGAAGCTTTCTTT. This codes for CASSETGTEAFF.

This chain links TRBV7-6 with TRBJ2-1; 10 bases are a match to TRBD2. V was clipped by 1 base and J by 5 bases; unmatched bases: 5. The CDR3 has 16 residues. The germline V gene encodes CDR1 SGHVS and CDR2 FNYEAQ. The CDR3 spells CASSLGAGGLDNEQFF. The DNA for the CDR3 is TGTGCCAGCAGCTTAGGAGCGGGGGGGCTCGACAATGAGCAGTTCTTC.

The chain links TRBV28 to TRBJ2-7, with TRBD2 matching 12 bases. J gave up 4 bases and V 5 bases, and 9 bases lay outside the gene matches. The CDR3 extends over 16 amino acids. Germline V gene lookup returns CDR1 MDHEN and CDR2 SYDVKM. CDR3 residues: CASSIASGRAGYEQYF. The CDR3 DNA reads TGTGCCAGCAGTATCGCTAGCGGGAGGGCCGGTTACGAGCAGTACTTC.

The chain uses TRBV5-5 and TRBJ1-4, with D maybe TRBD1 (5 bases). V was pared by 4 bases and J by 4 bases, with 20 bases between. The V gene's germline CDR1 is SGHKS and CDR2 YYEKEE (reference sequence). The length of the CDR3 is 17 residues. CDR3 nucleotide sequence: TGTGCCAGCAGCCCACGGTGGGGGGAAGGGCTTAATGAAAAACTGTTTTTT. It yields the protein CASSPRWGEGLNEKLFF.

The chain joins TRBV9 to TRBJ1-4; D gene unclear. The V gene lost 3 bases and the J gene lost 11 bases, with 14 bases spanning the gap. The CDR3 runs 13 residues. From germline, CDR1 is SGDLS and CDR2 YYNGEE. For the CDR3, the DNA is TGTGCCAGCAGCGCGGAGGGAGCGGGGAAACTGTTTTTT. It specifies CASSAEGAGKLFF.

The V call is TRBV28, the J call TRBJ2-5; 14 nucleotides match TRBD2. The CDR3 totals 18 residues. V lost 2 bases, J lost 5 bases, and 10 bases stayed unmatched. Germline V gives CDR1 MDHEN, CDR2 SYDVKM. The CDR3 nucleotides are TGTGCCAGCAGTTTAATCCCGGGACTAGCGGGAGAGGAGGAGACCCAGTACTTC. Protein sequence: CASSLIPGLAGEEETQYF.

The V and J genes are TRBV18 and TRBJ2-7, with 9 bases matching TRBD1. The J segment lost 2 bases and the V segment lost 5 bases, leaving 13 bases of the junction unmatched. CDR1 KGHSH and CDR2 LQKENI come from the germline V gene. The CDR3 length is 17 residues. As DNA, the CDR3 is TGTGCCAGCTCAACCACAACACACAGGGGGCTAACCTACGAGCAGTACTTC. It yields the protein CASSTTTHRGLTYEQYF. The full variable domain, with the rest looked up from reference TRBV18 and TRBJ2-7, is NAGVMQNPRHLVRRRGQEARLRCSPMKGHSHVYWYRQLPEEGLKFMVYLQKENIIDESGMPKERFSAEFPKEGPSILRIQQVVRGDSAAYFCASSTTTHRGLTYEQYFGPGTRLTVT.

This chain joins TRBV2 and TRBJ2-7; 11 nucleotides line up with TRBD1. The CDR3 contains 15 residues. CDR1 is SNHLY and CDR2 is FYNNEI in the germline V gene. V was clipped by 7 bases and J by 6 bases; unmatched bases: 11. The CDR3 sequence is CASTGSAGQGVEQYF. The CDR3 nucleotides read TGTGCCAGCACGGGGTCGGCGGGACAGGGGGTCGAGCAGTACTTC. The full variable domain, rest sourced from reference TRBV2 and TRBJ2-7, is EPEVTQTPSHQVTQMGQEVILRCVPISNHLYFYWYRQILGQKVEFLVSFYNNEISEKSEIFDDQFSVERPDGSNFTLKIRSTKLEDSAMYFCASTGSAGQGVEQYFGPGTRLTVT.

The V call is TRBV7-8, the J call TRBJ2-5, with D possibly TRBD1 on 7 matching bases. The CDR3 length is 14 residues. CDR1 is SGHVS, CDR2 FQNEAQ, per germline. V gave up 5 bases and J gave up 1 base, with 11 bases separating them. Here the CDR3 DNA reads TGTGCCAGCAGCCCGCGGGACAGCCAAGAGACCCAGTACTTC. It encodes CASSPRDSQETQYF.

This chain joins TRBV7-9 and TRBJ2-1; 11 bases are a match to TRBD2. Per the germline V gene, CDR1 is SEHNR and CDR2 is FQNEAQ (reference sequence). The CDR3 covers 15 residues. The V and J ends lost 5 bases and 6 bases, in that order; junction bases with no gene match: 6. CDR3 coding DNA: TGTGCCAGCAGCCCTGTACTAGCGGGGGTCAATGAGCAGTTCTTC. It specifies CASSPVLAGVNEQFF.

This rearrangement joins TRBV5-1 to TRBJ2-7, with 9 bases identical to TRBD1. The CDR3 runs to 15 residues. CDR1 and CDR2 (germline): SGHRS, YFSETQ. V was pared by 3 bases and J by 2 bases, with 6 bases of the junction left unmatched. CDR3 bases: TGCGCCAGCAGCTCCGGGACAGGGTTAACCTACGAGCAGTACTTC. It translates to CASSSGTGLTYEQYF.

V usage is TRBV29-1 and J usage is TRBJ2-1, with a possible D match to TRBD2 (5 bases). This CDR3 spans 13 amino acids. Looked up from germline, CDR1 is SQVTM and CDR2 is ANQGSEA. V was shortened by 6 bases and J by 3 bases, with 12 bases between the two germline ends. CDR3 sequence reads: CSVPLVLYNEQFF. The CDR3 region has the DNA TGCAGCGTCCCACTAGTACTCTACAATGAGCAGTTCTTC.

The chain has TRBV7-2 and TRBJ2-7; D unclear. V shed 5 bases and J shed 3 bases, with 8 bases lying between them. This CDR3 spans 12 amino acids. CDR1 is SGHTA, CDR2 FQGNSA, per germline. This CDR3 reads CASSPTSYEQYF. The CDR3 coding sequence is TGTGCCAGCAGCCCCACCAGCTACGAGCAGTACTTC.

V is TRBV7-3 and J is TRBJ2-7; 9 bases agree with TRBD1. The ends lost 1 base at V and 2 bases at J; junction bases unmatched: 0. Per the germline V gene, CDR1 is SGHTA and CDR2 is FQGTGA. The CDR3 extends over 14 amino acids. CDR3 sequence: CASSLRQGAYEQYF. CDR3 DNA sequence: TGTGCCAGCAGCTTAAGACAGGGGGCCTACGAGCAGTACTTC.

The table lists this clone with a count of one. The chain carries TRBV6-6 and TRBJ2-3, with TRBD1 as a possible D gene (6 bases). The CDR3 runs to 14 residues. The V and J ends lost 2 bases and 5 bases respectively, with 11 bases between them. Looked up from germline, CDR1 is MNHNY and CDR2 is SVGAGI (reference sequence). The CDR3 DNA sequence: TGTGCCAGCAGTTACACGATAGGGGGAGATACGCAGTATTTT. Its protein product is CASSYTIGGDTQYF.

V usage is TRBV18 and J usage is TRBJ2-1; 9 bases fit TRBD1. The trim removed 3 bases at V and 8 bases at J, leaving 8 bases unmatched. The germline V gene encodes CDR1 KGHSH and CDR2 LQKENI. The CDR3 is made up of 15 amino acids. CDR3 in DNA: TGTGCCAGCTCACCGTGGACAGGGGCGGGGGATGAGCAGTTCTTC. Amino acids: CASSPWTGAGDEQFF.

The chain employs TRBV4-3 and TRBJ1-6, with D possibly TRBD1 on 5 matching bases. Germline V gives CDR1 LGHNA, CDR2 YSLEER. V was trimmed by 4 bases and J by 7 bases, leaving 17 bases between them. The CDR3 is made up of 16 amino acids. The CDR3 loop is CASSPSGVTGNSPLHF. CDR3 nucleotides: TGCGCCAGCAGCCCGTCGGGGGTGACGGGGAATTCACCCCTCCACTTT.

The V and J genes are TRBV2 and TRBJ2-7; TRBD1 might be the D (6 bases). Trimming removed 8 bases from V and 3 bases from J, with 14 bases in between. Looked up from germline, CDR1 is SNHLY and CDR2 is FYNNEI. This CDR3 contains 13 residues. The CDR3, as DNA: TGTGCCAGCTTCGAGGGGGTTGGCTACGAGCAGTACTTC. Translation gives CASFEGVGYEQYF.

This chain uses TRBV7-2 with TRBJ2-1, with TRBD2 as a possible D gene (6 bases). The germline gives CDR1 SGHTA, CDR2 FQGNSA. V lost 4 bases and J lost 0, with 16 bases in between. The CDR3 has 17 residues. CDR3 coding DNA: TGTGCCAGCAGCTACTACCTAGCGCAGAGCTCCTACAATGAGCAGTTCTTC. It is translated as CASSYYLAQSSYNEQFF.